These 31 T cell receptor beta chains were all obtained from the same sample, sequenced in a study of cytomegalovirus exposure and HLA in healthy donors. This PCR relied on a set of 60 Vbeta primers and 13 Jbeta primers. This table comes from immunoSEQ multiplex PCR, and its TCRdb copy is limited to in-frame clones, with some not included. The table has about 180,000 clones, roughly 70% seen once; the top ten hold 2.9%. What was sequenced was PBMCs. The origin of the receptors is a male donor in good health and CMV-seronegative.

A word on this clone: The junction departs from germline at one end; a sequencing error may be responsible. The V and J genes are TRBV6-6 and TRBJ2-1, with D unresolved. Germline CDR1 reads MNHNY; CDR2 reads SVGAGI (reference sequence). CDR3 length: 14 residues. CDR3 DNA: TGTGCCAGCAGTTACTCGAGGCTCTACCATGAGCAGTTCTTC. Translating it yields CASSYSRLYHEQFF.

V and J are TRBV19 and TRBJ1-1, with D uncertain. Germline CDR1 is LNHDA and CDR2 is SQIVND (reference sequence). The length of the CDR3 is 13 residues. V dropped 1 base and J dropped 5 bases, with 8 bases sitting between them. CDR3 in amino acids: CASSIVPRTEAFF. The CDR3 DNA is TGTGCCAGTAGTATAGTCCCCCGGACTGAAGCTTTCTTT.

This clone was detected only once. V gene TRBV7-9 combines with J gene TRBJ1-3; D is unclear. Trimming removed 6 bases at V and 7 bases at J, with 13 bases between. The CDR3 is 13 residues long. The germline V gene has CDR1 SEHNR and CDR2 FQNEAQ (reference sequence). The CDR3 loop reads CASSLYPGNTIYF. The CDR3 DNA reads TGTGCCAGCAGTTTGTACCCGGGGAACACCATATATTTT.

The chain joins TRBV6-1 to TRBJ2-3; D may be TRBD1 (5 bases). V was pared by 10 bases and J by 3 bases, with 20 bases between. This CDR3 comprises 15 residues. CDR1 is MNHNS, CDR2 SASEGT, per germline. The CDR3 spells CAITDWAGWTDTQYF. The DNA for the CDR3 is TGTGCCATTACAGACTGGGCAGGGTGGACAGATACGCAGTATTTT.

This rearrangement joins TRBV12-5 to TRBJ1-6; weak D call: TRBD1 (5 bases). CDR1 is LGHNT, CDR2 FRNRAP, per germline. V lost 2 bases and J lost 9, with 8 bases in between. CDR3 size: 13 residues. The CDR3 loop is CASGLSRASPLHF. Written as DNA, the CDR3 is TGTGCTAGTGGTTTGAGCAGGGCTTCACCCCTCCACTTT.

V is TRBV4-3 and J is TRBJ2-7; TRBD2 matches 9 bases. CDR1 and CDR2 from the germline V gene are LGHNA and YSLEER. Trimming cost V 0 bases and J 3 bases; bases outside gene matches: 6. CDR3 length: 16 residues. CDR3 bases: TGCGCCAGCAGCCAAGATCGAGGGACTAGCTACTACGAGCAGTACTTC. Amino acid sequence: CASSQDRGTSYYEQYF.

This clone was seen a few times. The V and J genes are TRBV18 and TRBJ1-3, with D maybe TRBD1 (5 bases). Germline CDR1 is KGHSH and CDR2 is LQKENI. V was shortened by 6 bases and J by 0 bases, with 15 bases between the two germline ends. This CDR3 is 16 amino acids long. In DNA form, the CDR3 reads TGTGCCAGCTCGACAGACCAGGGCGTCTCTGGAAACACCATATATTTT. Translated, it gives CASSTDQGVSGNTIYF.

This rearrangement joins TRBV7-9 to TRBJ1-1, with D possibly being TRBD1 (5 bases). The CDR3 totals 15 residues. The germline V gene encodes CDR1 SEHNR and CDR2 FQNEAQ (reference sequence). Trimming left V 2 bases short and J 1 base short, with 11 bases between. The CDR3 spells CASSLQGYGNTEAFF. The CDR3 DNA follows: TGTGCCAGCAGCTTACAGGGATATGGGAACACTGAAGCTTTCTTT. Full variable domain (rest looked up from reference TRBV7-9 and TRBJ1-1): DTGVSQNPRHKITKRGQNVTFRCDPISEHNRLYWYRQTLGQGPEFLTYFQNEAQLEKSRLLSDRFSAERPKGSFSTLEIQRTEQGDSAMYLCASSLQGYGNTEAFFGQGTRLTVV.

This clone was recorded a few times. This sequence joins TRBV27 and TRBJ2-7; D is perhaps TRBD2 (5 bases). CDR1 and CDR2 from the germline V gene are MNHEY and SMNVEV (reference sequence). The CDR3 has 15 amino acids. Trimming removed 0 bases at V and 3 bases at J, with 12 bases between. This CDR3 reads CASSLSGVWVYEQYF. The CDR3 coding sequence is TGTGCCAGCAGTTTATCCGGGGTTTGGGTCTACGAGCAGTACTTC.

The chain combines TRBV30 with TRBJ1-5; 7 bases fit TRBD1. CDR1 and CDR2 from the germline V gene are GTSNPN and SVGIG (reference sequence). Trimming cost V 3 bases and J 6 bases; bases outside gene matches: 11. This CDR3 spans 15 amino acids. The CDR3 DNA reads as TGTGCCTGGAGCTCTAACAGGGGATATACTCAGCCCCAGCATTTT. It is translated as CAWSSNRGYTQPQHF. The full variable domain, its missing parts supplied by reference TRBV30 and TRBJ1-5, is SQTIHQWPATLVQPVGSPLSLECTVEGTSNPNLYWYRQAAGRGLQLLFYSVGIGQISSEVPQNLSASRPQDRQFILSSKKLLLSDSGFYLCAWSSNRGYTQPQHFGDGTRLSIL.

This clone was recorded at least ten times. The V and J genes are TRBV2 and TRBJ1-3, with TRBD1 as a possible D gene (5 bases). The CDR3 extends over 15 amino acids. Trimming cost V 1 base and J 2 bases, with 9 bases left between them. In germline, CDR1 is SNHLY, CDR2 FYNNEI. CDR3 amino acids: CASSEVQGTGNTIYF. The CDR3 bases are TGTGCCAGCAGTGAAGTCCAGGGCACTGGAAACACCATATATTTT.

Points on this clone: Other DNA sequences within the sample encode an identical CDR3. The CDR3 protein is CASRQLAGGPNEQFF. The CDR3 DNA reads TGTGCCAGCAGGCAACTAGCGGGGGGGCCCAATGAGCAGTTCTTC. V usage is TRBV6-5 and J usage is TRBJ2-1; 13 nucleotides align to TRBD2. Unmatched junction bases numbered 5, after V lost 6 bases and J lost 6 bases. The CDR3 consists of 15 residues. Germline V gives CDR1 MNHEY, CDR2 SVGAGI.

The chain is built from TRBV19 and TRBJ1-1; no definite D call. Germline V lookup: CDR1 LNHDA, CDR2 SQIVND (reference sequence). The CDR3 extends over 14 amino acids. V was pared by 1 base and J by 2 bases, with 8 bases between. The CDR3 spells CASSIGPLNTEAFF. CDR3 nucleotide sequence: TGTGCCAGTAGTATAGGGCCCTTAAACACTGAAGCTTTCTTT.

The gene calls are TRBV25-1 and TRBJ1-5, with 7 bases lining up with TRBD1. CDR1 MGHDK and CDR2 SYGVNS come from the germline V gene. The CDR3 loop spans 14 amino acids. V shed 5 bases, J shed 4 bases, and the junction held 5 bases outside the gene matches. The CDR3 region has the DNA TGTGCCAGCAGTAAGCAGGGGGAAAATCAGCCCCAGCATTTT. Protein sequence: CASSKQGENQPQHF.

The chain employs TRBV9 and TRBJ2-1, with TRBD2 identical over 9 bases. CDR3 length equals 16 residues. The ends lost 0 bases at V and 4 bases at J; junction bases unmatched: 5. Looked up from germline, CDR1 is SGDLS and CDR2 is YYNGEE. CDR3 sequence: CASSVGGRVGYNEQFF. Here the CDR3 DNA reads TGTGCCAGCAGCGTAGGCGGGAGGGTGGGATACAATGAGCAGTTCTTC.

This sequence joins TRBV13 and TRBJ2-7, with D possibly TRBD2 on 6 matching bases. The CDR3 is made up of 13 amino acids. Germline-derived CDR1 and CDR2 are PRHDT and FYEKMQ (reference sequence). Trimming shortened V by 5 bases and J by 5 bases, and 13 bases separated the two germline ends. The CDR3 DNA reads as TGTGCCAGCAGCCCGCCGGGGGTGGACGAGCAGTACTTC. Its translation is CASSPPGVDEQYF.

The gene calls are TRBV6-6 and TRBJ2-1, with TRBD1 matching 10 bases. This CDR3 spans 16 amino acids. J was trimmed by 6 bases and V by 5 bases; bases with no gene match: 10. From germline, CDR1 is MNHNY and CDR2 SVGAGI (reference sequence). The CDR3: CASSGDRDRGFNEQFF. The CDR3 DNA is TGTGCCAGCAGTGGCGATAGGGACAGGGGCTTCAATGAGCAGTTCTTC.

This clone has only a few counts. This chain uses TRBV4-1 with TRBJ2-7, with 7 nucleotides matching TRBD1. Per germline, CDR1 MGHRA and CDR2 YSYEKL. With 3 bases clipped from V and 2 bases from J, the junction kept 7 bases outside the gene matches. The CDR3 length is 15 residues. This CDR3 is CASSQTGRPPYEQYF. The CDR3 DNA sequence: TGCGCCAGCAGCCAGACAGGGCGCCCTCCCTACGAGCAGTACTTC.

The chain employs TRBV28 and TRBJ2-1; 7 bases line up with TRBD2. This CDR3 comprises 14 residues. After removal of 2 bases from V and 9 bases from J, the junction contained 7 bases not matched to a gene. Germline V gene lookup returns CDR1 MDHEN and CDR2 SYDVKM. In nucleotides, the CDR3 is TGTGCCAGCAGTTTAATGACTAGCTTACGTGAGCAGTTCTTC. Its translation: CASSLMTSLREQFF.

To note about this clone: This sample includes further DNA sequences coding for the same CDR3. This rearrangement joins TRBV6-1 to TRBJ1-4, with 9 bases matching TRBD1. Germline trimming cut 5 bases from V and 6 bases from J; bases unmatched to any gene: 7. Germline CDR1 MNHNS, CDR2 SASEGT. The CDR3 is 15 amino acids. The CDR3 DNA reads TGTGCCAGCAGTAAGGGGGACAGGGCGGATGAAAAACTGTTTTTT. Translation gives CASSKGDRADEKLFF.

The chain is built from TRBV7-9 and TRBJ2-3, with a weak D call TRBD2 (6 bases). The germline V gene encodes CDR1 SEHNR and CDR2 FQNEAQ (reference sequence). V lost 1 base, J lost 0 bases, and 8 bases lay in between. The CDR3 loop spans 15 amino acids. The CDR3 bases are TGTGCCAGCAGCTTAGTGGAGGGGAGCACAGATACGCAGTATTTT. Translation gives CASSLVEGSTDTQYF.

This clone was seen a single time. The rearrangement uses TRBV11-2 and TRBJ1-3; tentatively, D is TRBD1 (5 bases). Germline V lookup: CDR1 SGHAT, CDR2 FQNNGV. Trimming stripped 3 bases from V and 4 bases from J, with 13 bases between. The CDR3 runs 15 residues. CDR3 sequence (DNA): TGTGCCAGCAGCTTTGGGGCGGGGGGAGGAAACACCATATATTTT. Translated: CASSFGAGGGNTIYF.

The V call is TRBV11-3, the J call TRBJ2-1, with no clear D. Germline V gene data show CDR1 as SGHNT and CDR2 as YENEEA. This CDR3 contains 14 residues. Trimming stripped 1 base from V and 5 bases from J, with 9 bases between. CDR3 DNA: TGTGCCAGCAGCTTAGTAGACACCGACAATGAGCAGTTCTTC. Translated: CASSLVDTDNEQFF.

V is TRBV19 and J is TRBJ2-1; D gene ambiguous. CDR1 is LNHDA, CDR2 SQIVND, per germline (reference sequence). The CDR3 runs to 14 residues. Trimming removed 1 base at V and 2 bases at J, with 6 bases between. Written as DNA, the CDR3 is TGTGCCAGTAGTATAGCTACGCCCTACAATGAGCAGTTCTTC. Translated: CASSIATPYNEQFF.

This chain joins TRBV2 and TRBJ1-1, with D possibly matching TRBD1 (5 bases). Trimming shortened V by 0 bases and J by 3 bases, and 14 bases separated the two germline ends. Germline CDR1 and CDR2: SNHLY and FYNNEI. The CDR3 contains 16 residues. The CDR3 reads CASSEARGVGDTEAFF. CDR3 nucleotide sequence: TGTGCCAGCAGTGAAGCGCGGGGGGTCGGTGACACTGAAGCTTTCTTT. The entire variable domain, with the rest obtained from reference TRBV2 and TRBJ1-1, is as follows: EPEVTQTPSHQVTQMGQEVILRCVPISNHLYFYWYRQILGQKVEFLVSFYNNEISEKSEIFDDQFSVERPDGSNFTLKIRSTKLEDSAMYFCASSEARGVGDTEAFFGQGTRLTVV.

This clone appeared a few times. This CDR3 is also generated by other DNA sequences in the sample. The chain carries TRBV5-1 and TRBJ2-3; the D is unclear. The CDR3 is 13 residues long. V lost 0 bases and J lost 1, with 3 bases in between. From germline, CDR1 is SGHRS and CDR2 YFSETQ. The CDR3 nucleotides are TGCGCCAGCAGCTTGGTAGGCACAGATACGCAGTATTTT. Its translation is CASSLVGTDTQYF.

This clone was picked up a small number of times. The gene calls are TRBV11-2 and TRBJ2-7; 8 bases are shared with TRBD1. With V trimmed by 5 bases and J by 4 bases, 19 bases remained unmatched. The CDR3 contains 18 residues. CDR1 and CDR2 (germline): SGHAT, FQNNGV. Here the CDR3 reads CASSQTWGKGDRIYEQYF. CDR3 nucleotides: TGTGCCAGCAGCCAGACTTGGGGGAAGGGGGACAGGATATACGAGCAGTACTTC.

This clone was picked up a small number of times. The gene calls are TRBV9 and TRBJ2-5; TRBD2 matches at 16 bases. J lost 5 bases, V lost 4 bases, and 11 bases had no gene match. CDR3 size: 18 residues. In germline, CDR1 is SGDLS, CDR2 YYNGEE. Here the CDR3 DNA reads TGTGCCAGCAGCCTTAGGGGACTAGCGGGAGGGTCGGGGGAGACCCAGTACTTC. Translated, it gives CASSLRGLAGGSGETQYF.

V usage is TRBV6-1 and J usage is TRBJ1-1; possibly TRBD1 for D (6 bases). Germline V lookup: CDR1 MNHNS, CDR2 SASEGT. V was trimmed by 8 bases and J by 1 base, leaving 8 bases between them. The CDR3 is 12 residues long. This chain's CDR3 is CASVTGNTEAFF. The CDR3 DNA sequence: TGTGCCAGCGTGACAGGGAACACTGAAGCTTTCTTT.

As for this clone: Other DNA sequences within the sample encode an identical CDR3. The rearrangement links TRBV6-5 to TRBJ1-5; TRBD1 matches at 10 bases. V shed 4 bases and J 6 bases; nucleotides not matched to a gene: 0. The length of the CDR3 is 13 residues. Germline lookup yields CDR1 MNHEY and CDR2 SVGAGI. The CDR3 protein is CASSWDRGQPQHF. In nucleotides, the CDR3 is TGTGCCAGCAGTTGGGACAGGGGTCAGCCCCAGCATTTT.

The rearrangement uses TRBV28 and TRBJ2-7, with D possibly being TRBD2 (5 bases). Trimming took 7 bases from V and 2 from J, leaving 12 bases between them. Germline CDR1 MDHEN, CDR2 SYDVKM. The length of the CDR3 is 13 residues. The CDR3 DNA reads TGTGCCAGCATATCTCCCGGGGCCTACGAGCAGTACTTC. Amino acids: CASISPGAYEQYF.